A selection of T cell receptor beta chains follows, all from one sample in a study of T cell repertoires in cytomegalovirus infection. Using its own MiXCR run on the reads, TCRdb lists one record per CDR3 protein. The table shows about 250,000 distinct CDR3 sequences, with approximately 17% occurring only once. The sequencing input was CD8+ T cells from PBMCs. All receptors come from a human donor in good health (CMV status not recorded). Some clones in this sample may be carry-over from other donors' samples. The CDR3 runs from the conserved cysteine through the conserved F or W. D genes are given only for firm matches.

v_call d_call cdr3_length cdr3_aa
TRBV3-1 TRBD1 14 CASSRGTGRQPQHF
TRBV12-3/TRBV12-4 TRBD1 14 CASNHGTGVGEQYF
TRBV6-6 TRBD1 15 CASSYRGQSSYEQYF
TRBV19 NA 12 CASSIGQHEAFF
TRBV7-2 NA 19 CASSFPRKLGTPNLDTQYF
TRBV5-6 NA 18 CASSFMVRLSTSTDTQYF
TRBV6-5 NA 14 CASSYEARAYEQYF
TRBV7-3 NA 14 CASRRGQGTGELFF
TRBV7-6 TRBD1 17 CASRPHRGQDSWDEQYF
TRBV7-8 NA 15 CASSLVGPARGGYTF
TRBV20-1 NA 15 CSAREYWMGNYGYTF
TRBV12-3/TRBV12-4 TRBD1 13 CASRTGVNQPQHF
TRBV7-2 TRBD2 18 CASSRQLPGTSGTDTQYF
TRBV4-3 NA 16 CASSQDIVTERQPQHF
TRBV12-3/TRBV12-4 NA 15 CASSRQGLGNQPQHF
TRBV13 NA 11 CASSLPHEQFF
TRBV28 TRBD1 15 CAIGERQGSPYEQYF
TRBV6-5 NA 14 CASSPRESTDTQYF
TRBV19 NA 14 CASSIVQTNTEAFF
TRBV29-1 NA 15 CSVRKSYGSDTEAFF